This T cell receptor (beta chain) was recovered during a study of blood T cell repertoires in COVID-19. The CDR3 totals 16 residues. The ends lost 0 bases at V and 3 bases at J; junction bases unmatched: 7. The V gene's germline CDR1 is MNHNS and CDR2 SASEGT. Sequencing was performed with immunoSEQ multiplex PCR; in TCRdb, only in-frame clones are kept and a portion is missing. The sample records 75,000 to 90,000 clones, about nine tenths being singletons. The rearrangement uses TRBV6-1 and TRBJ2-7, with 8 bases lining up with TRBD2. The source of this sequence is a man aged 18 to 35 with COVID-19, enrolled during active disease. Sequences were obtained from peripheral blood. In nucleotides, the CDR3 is TGTGCCAGCAGTGAAGCTTACGGGAGGGCCCTCTACGAGCAGTACTTC. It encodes CASSEAYGRALYEQYF.